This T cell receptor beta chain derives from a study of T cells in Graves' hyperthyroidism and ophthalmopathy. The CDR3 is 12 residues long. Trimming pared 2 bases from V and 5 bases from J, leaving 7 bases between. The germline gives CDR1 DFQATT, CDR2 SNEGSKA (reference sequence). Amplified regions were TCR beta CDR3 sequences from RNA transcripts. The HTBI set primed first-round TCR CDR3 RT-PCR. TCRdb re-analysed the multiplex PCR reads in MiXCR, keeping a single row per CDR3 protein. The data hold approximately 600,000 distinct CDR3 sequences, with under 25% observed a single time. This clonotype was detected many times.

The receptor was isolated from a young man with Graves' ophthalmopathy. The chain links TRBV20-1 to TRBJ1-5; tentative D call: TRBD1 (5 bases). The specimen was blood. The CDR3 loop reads CSARQGDQPQHF. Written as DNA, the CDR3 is TGCAGTGCTAGACAGGGAGATCAGCCCCAGCATTTT.